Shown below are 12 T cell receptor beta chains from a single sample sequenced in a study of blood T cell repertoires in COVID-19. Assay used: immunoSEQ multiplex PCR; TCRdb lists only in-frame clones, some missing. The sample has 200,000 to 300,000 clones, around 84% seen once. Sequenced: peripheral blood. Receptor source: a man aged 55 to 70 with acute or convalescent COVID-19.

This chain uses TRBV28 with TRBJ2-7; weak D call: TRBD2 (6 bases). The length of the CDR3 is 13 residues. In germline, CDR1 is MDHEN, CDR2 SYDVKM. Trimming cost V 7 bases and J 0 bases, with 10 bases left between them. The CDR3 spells CASMPRGSYEQYF. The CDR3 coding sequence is TGTGCCAGCATGCCGCGGGGCTCCTACGAGCAGTACTTC.

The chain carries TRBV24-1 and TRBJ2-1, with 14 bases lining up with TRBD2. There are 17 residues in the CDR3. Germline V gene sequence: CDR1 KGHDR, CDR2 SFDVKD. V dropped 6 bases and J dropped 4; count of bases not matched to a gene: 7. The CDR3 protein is CATSKGTSGGPYNEQFF. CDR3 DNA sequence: TGTGCCACCAGTAAAGGGACTAGCGGGGGCCCTTACAATGAGCAGTTCTTC.

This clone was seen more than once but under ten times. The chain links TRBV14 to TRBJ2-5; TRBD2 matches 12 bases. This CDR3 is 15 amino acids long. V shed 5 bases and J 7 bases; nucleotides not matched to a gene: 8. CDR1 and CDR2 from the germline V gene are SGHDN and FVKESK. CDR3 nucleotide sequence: TGTGCCAGCAGCGAGACTAGCGGGAGAGTCGGGACCCAGTACTTC. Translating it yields CASSETSGRVGTQYF.

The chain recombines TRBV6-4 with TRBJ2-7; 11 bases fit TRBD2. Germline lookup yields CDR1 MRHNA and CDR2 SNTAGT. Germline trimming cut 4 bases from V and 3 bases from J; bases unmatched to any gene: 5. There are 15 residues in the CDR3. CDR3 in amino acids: CASSVLAGDNYEQYF. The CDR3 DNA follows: TGTGCCAGCAGTGTACTAGCGGGAGATAACTACGAGCAGTACTTC.

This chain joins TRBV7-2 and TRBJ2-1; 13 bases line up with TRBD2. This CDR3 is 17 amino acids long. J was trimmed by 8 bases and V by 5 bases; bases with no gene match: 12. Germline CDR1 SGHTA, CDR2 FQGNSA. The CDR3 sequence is CASSETWTSGSWDEQFF. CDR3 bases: TGTGCCAGCAGCGAAACCTGGACTAGCGGGAGTTGGGATGAGCAGTTCTTC.

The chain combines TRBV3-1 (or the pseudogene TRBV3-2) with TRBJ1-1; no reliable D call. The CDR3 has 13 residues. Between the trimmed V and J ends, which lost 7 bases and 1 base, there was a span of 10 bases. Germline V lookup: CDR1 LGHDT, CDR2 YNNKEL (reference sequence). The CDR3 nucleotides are TGTGCCAGCACAAAACTTAGGAACACTGAAGCTTTCTTT. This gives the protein CASTKLRNTEAFF.

The CDR3 coding sequence is TGTGCCAGCAGCTTGGGGTTTCCGGGCACCGGGGAGCTGTTTTTT. It encodes CASSLGFPGTGELFF. This sequence joins TRBV5-4 and TRBJ2-2; D not certain. This CDR3 has 15 amino acids. Trimming removed 0 bases at V and 4 bases at J, with 10 bases between. Germline values: CDR1 SGHNT, CDR2 YYREEE (reference sequence).

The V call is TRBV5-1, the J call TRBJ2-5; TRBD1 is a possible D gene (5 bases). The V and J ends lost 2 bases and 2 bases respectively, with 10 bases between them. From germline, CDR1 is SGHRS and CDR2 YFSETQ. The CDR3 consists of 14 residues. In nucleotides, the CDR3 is TGCGCCAGCAGCTTCGGACAAAGGCAAGAGACCCAGTACTTC. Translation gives CASSFGQRQETQYF.

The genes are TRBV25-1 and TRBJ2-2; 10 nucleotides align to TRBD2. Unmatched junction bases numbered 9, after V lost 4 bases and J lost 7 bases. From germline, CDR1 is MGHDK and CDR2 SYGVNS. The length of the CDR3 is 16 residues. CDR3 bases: TGTGCCAGCAGTGCTGAGGGACTAGCGCCGGTCGGGGAGCTGTTTTTT. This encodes CASSAEGLAPVGELFF. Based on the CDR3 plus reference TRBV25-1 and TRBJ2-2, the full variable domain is EADIYQTPRYLVIGTGKKITLECSQTMGHDKMYWYQQDPGMELHLIHYSYGVNSTEKGDLSSESTVSRIRTEHFPLTLESARPSHTSQYLCASSAEGLAPVGELFFGEGSRLTVL.

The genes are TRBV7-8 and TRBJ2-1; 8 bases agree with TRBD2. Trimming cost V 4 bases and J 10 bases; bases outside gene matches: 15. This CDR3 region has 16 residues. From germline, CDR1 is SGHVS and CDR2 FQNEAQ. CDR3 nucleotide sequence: TGTGCCAGCAGCTCCACCGGGGGGGTGGGAGGTTACGAGCAGTTCTTC. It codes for CASSSTGGVGGYEQFF.

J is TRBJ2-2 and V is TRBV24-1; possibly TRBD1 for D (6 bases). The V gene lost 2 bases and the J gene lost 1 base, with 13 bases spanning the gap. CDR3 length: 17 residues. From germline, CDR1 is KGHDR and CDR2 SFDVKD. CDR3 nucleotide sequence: TGTGCCACCAGTGATTCCGGGACAAGGAAGAACACCGGGGAGCTGTTTTTT. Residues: CATSDSGTRKNTGELFF.

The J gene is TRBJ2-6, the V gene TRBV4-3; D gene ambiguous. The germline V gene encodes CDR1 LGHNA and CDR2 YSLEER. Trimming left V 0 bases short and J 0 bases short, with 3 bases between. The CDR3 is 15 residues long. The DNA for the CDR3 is TGCGCCAGCAGCCAAGAGAGCTCTGGGGCCAACGTCCTGACTTTC. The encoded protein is CASSQESSGANVLTF.